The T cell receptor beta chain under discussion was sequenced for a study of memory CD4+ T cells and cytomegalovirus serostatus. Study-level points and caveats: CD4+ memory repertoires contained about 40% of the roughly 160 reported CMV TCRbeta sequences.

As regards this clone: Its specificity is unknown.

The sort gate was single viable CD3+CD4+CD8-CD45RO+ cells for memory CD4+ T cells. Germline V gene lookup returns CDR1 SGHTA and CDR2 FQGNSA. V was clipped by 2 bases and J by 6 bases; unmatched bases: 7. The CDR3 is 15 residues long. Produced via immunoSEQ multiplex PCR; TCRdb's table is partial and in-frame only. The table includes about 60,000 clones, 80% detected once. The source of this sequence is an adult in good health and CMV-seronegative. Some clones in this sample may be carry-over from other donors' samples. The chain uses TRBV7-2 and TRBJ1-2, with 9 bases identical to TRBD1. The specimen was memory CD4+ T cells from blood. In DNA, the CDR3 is TGTGCCAGCAGCTTAAAGTTCCGGACAGGGGATGGCTACACCTTC. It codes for CASSLKFRTGDGYTF. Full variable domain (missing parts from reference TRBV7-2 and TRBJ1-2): GAGVSQSPSNKVTEKGKDVELRCDPISGHTALYWYRQSLGQGLEFLIYFQGNSAPDKSGLPSDRFSAERTGGSVSTLTIQRTQQEDSAVYLCASSLKFRTGDGYTFGSGTRLTVV.